The entry below gives a single T cell receptor beta chain sequence along with its context. The antigen remains unidentified. These data originate in a study of cytomegalovirus exposure and HLA in healthy donors. Study-level points and caveats: Later analysis indicated greater clonal expansion among HLA-associated TCR beta chains than among equally common other chains.

The PCR made use of 60 Vbeta and 13 Jbeta primers. Only in-frame clones appear in the TCRdb table, and some are missing; sequencing was by immunoSEQ multiplex PCR. The sample totals about 140,000 clones; its top ten clones hold roughly 2.5%. The V gene's germline CDR1 is ENHRY and CDR2 SYGVKD. This CDR3 is 15 amino acids long. Unmatched junction bases numbered 12, after V lost 8 bases and J lost 6 bases. The chain joins TRBV10-3 to TRBJ2-3; 9 bases line up with TRBD1. The sequence was collected from a man aged 40-55 years in good health and CMV-seronegative. The sequenced sample was PBMCs. CDR3 DNA: TGTGCCATCCTTGGTCCGGGACAGGGAACCGATACGCAGTATTTT. As protein: CAILGPGQGTDTQYF.